These 20 T cell receptor beta chains came from one sample sequenced in a study of OX40 agonist ivuxolimab in advanced cancers. Sequencing was performed with immunoSEQ multiplex PCR; in TCRdb, only in-frame clones are kept and a portion is missing. The data contain about 110,000 clones, approximately 90% of them seen just once; the ten biggest clones take up approximately 0.69%. This sample comprised CD4+ or CD8+ T cells sorted from blood, obtained in a trial of the OX40 agonist ivuxolimab. Source of these receptors: an adult with an advanced solid tumor such as melanoma, head and neck, liver or kidney cancer.

This clone has only a few counts. The J gene is TRBJ1-1, the V gene TRBV18; D may be TRBD1 (6 bases). The CDR3 runs 14 residues. Trimming removed 5 bases from V and 4 bases from J, with 14 bases in between. Germline V gives CDR1 KGHSH, CDR2 LQKENI. The CDR3 loop reads CASSNRVEGTEAFF. CDR3 bases: TGTGCCAGCTCAAACAGGGTTGAGGGCACTGAAGCTTTCTTT.

The CDR3 DNA is TGTGCCAGCAGCCCAGGGACAGGGGGCGGCACAGATACGCAGTATTTT. Residues: CASSPGTGGGTDTQYF. The rearrangement joins TRBV7-2 to TRBJ2-3; 12 bases match TRBD1. CDR1 and CDR2 (germline): SGHTA, FQGNSA. With 5 bases clipped from V and 1 base from J, the junction kept 4 bases outside the gene matches. This CDR3 contains 16 residues.

This rearrangement joins TRBV15 to TRBJ2-5; 8 bases are a match to TRBD2. CDR1 LNHNV and CDR2 YYDKDF come from the germline V gene (reference sequence). The J segment lost 7 bases and the V segment lost 0 bases, leaving 16 bases of the junction unmatched. The CDR3 runs 18 residues. The chain's CDR3 is CATSRDSHHPGLGLTQYF. The CDR3 nucleotides read TGTGCCACCAGCAGAGATTCCCATCATCCGGGACTAGGCCTGACCCAGTACTTC. Full variable domain (outside the CDR3, taken from reference TRBV15 and TRBJ2-5): DAMVIQNPRYQVTQFGKPVTLSCSQTLNHNVMYWYQQKSSQAPKLLFHYYDKDFNNEADTPDNFQSRRPNTSFCFLDIRSPGLGDTAMYLCATSRDSHHPGLGLTQYFGPGTRLLVL.

The chain recombines TRBV7-2 with TRBJ2-3, with D maybe TRBD1 (5 bases). The germline V gene has CDR1 SGHTA and CDR2 FQGNSA. The CDR3 spans 18 residues. V shed 2 bases and J shed 5 bases, with 23 bases lying between them. CDR3 region: CASSLWGRGAKTGDTQYF. The CDR3 region has the DNA TGTGCCAGCAGCTTATGGGGTAGGGGCGCAAAAACGGGAGATACGCAGTATTTT.

The chain is built from TRBV6-1 and TRBJ2-2; no reliable D call. CDR1 is MNHNS and CDR2 is SASEGT in the germline V gene. With 5 bases removed from V and 6 bases from J, the gap between germline ends came to 10 bases. The CDR3 loop spans 13 amino acids. Written as DNA, the CDR3 is TGTGCCAGCAGTTCTATCTTCGCCGGGGAGCTGTTTTTT. This translates into CASSSIFAGELFF.

This rearrangement joins TRBV6-1 to TRBJ2-3; 9 nucleotides agree with TRBD2. Trimming at V came to 6 bases and at J to 4 bases, leaving 8 bases not matched to a gene. The germline CDR1 and CDR2 sequences are MNHNS and SASEGT. The CDR3 length is 15 residues. The CDR3, as DNA: TGTGCCAGCAGCTCTAAGCGGGAGGTTCCAGATACGCAGTATTTT. Translation gives CASSSKREVPDTQYF.

This clone was counted a few times. The chain couples TRBV2 to TRBJ1-5; the D is unclear. The CDR3 contains 12 residues. Germline CDR1 and CDR2: SNHLY and FYNNEI. Between the trimmed V and J ends, which lost 8 bases and 1 base, there was a span of 6 bases. The CDR3 loop reads CASSDSNQPQHF. CDR3 DNA sequence: TGTGCCAGCTCGGACAGCAATCAGCCCCAGCATTTT.

The rearrangement joins TRBV4-1 to TRBJ1-2; the D is unclear. Germline V gives CDR1 MGHRA, CDR2 YSYEKL. The V end was cut by 4 bases, the J end by 4 bases, with 16 bases between. The CDR3 contains 15 residues. CDR3 bases: TGCGCCAGCAGCCTCCCGGGAGGCCCTAGCTATGGCTACACCTTC. It translates to CASSLPGGPSYGYTF.

The gene calls are TRBV30 and TRBJ1-6, with D perhaps TRBD1 (5 bases). The germline gives CDR1 GTSNPN, CDR2 SVGIG (reference sequence). V lost 4 bases to trimming and J lost 4 bases, with 11 bases between them. This CDR3 is 14 amino acids long. The CDR3 loop reads CAWKLGTYNSPLHF. The CDR3 coding sequence is TGTGCCTGGAAGTTAGGGACGTATAATTCACCCCTCCACTTT.

The chain couples TRBV5-1 to TRBJ2-2, with a possible D match to TRBD1 (5 bases). Germline assignment: CDR1 SGHRS and CDR2 YFSETQ. The V and J ends lost 0 bases and 2 bases respectively, with 11 bases between them. The CDR3 is 16 amino acids. The CDR3 DNA is TGCGCCAGCAGCTTGGGGGGCAGCCCTAACACCGGGGAGCTGTTTTTT. Its translation is CASSLGGSPNTGELFF.

The V gene is TRBV7-2, the J gene TRBJ2-7; D may correspond to TRBD1 or TRBD2 (5 bases each). The germline V gene has CDR1 SGHTA and CDR2 FQGNSA. This CDR3 contains 16 residues. V was cut by 7 bases and J by 0 bases, with 19 bases left in between. CDR3 in DNA: TGTGCCAGCAACAACCTCGGGGCAGCGGACTCCTACGAGCAGTACTTC. This codes for CASNNLGAADSYEQYF.

The chain carries TRBV5-1 and TRBJ2-1, with D perhaps matching TRBD1 (6 bases). The V end lost 0 bases, the J end lost 2 bases, and 9 bases lay between the germline ends. The CDR3 contains 15 residues. The V gene's germline CDR1 is SGHRS and CDR2 YFSETQ. CDR3 sequence (DNA): TGCGCCAGCAGCTTGGGCCAGGGGACCTACAATGAGCAGTTCTTC. Encoded protein: CASSLGQGTYNEQFF.

V usage is TRBV9 and J usage is TRBJ2-2; TRBD2 matches at 8 bases. Germline values: CDR1 SGDLS, CDR2 YYNGEE. V gave up 3 bases and J gave up 6 bases; unmatched junction bases: 10. This CDR3 contains 16 residues. The CDR3 loop reads CASSDQAGARAGELFF. DNA for the CDR3: TGTGCCAGCAGCGACCAAGCGGGGGCTAGGGCCGGGGAGCTGTTTTTT.

This sequence joins TRBV6-1 and TRBJ1-6; D possibly corresponds to TRBD1 (5 bases). This CDR3 spans 15 amino acids. Germline V gives CDR1 MNHNS, CDR2 SASEGT. Trimming stripped 6 bases from V and 5 bases from J, with 14 bases between. CDR3 loop: CASSRREGNNSPLHF. The CDR3, as DNA: TGTGCCAGCAGCCGCAGGGAGGGTAATAATTCACCCCTCCACTTT.

CDR3 sequence (DNA): TGTGCCAGTACCGCCGGGACTAGGACGCTTAGGGATGAGCAGTTCTTC. It encodes CASTAGTRTLRDEQFF. The J gene is TRBJ2-1, the V gene TRBV19; 8 nucleotides match TRBD2. CDR1 is LNHDA and CDR2 is SQIVND in the germline V gene (reference sequence). Trimming took 7 bases from V and 8 from J; bases not matched to a gene: 16. The CDR3 runs 16 residues.

The genes are TRBV9 and TRBJ2-3; possible D gene TRBD1, 6 bases. This CDR3 has 15 amino acids. Trimming cost V 3 bases and J 1 base, with 12 bases left between them. CDR1 SGDLS and CDR2 YYNGEE come from the germline V gene. Here the CDR3 reads CASSGGHPRTDTQYF. The CDR3 DNA sequence: TGTGCCAGCAGCGGGGGACATCCACGCACAGATACGCAGTATTTT.

This clone came up once. The chain uses TRBV9 and TRBJ1-1, with 10 nucleotides matching TRBD1. The V segment lost 0 bases and the J segment 6 bases; nucleotides outside the gene matches: 23. The CDR3 has 21 amino acids. Germline V gene data show CDR1 as SGDLS and CDR2 as YYNGEE. CDR3 sequence: CASSVDPLTFSAGTGEPEAFF. CDR3 nucleotide sequence: TGTGCCAGCAGCGTAGATCCGCTTACCTTTAGCGCCGGGACAGGGGAGCCTGAAGCTTTCTTT.

The chain links TRBV7-9 to TRBJ1-4; D ambiguous. The CDR3 length is 15 residues. V was shortened by 3 bases and J by 0 bases, with 8 bases between the two germline ends. From germline, CDR1 is SEHNR and CDR2 FQNEAQ (reference sequence). The DNA for the CDR3 is TGTGCCAGCAGCTTTCCGAGTACAACTAATGAAAAACTGTTTTTT. It yields the protein CASSFPSTTNEKLFF.

This chain links TRBV21-1 with TRBJ2-3; the table assigns TRBD1, which was not confirmed against the DNA. TRBV21-1 is termed a pseudogene. This CDR3 comprises 13 residues. The CDR3 is CATVGQSTDTQYF. The CDR3 DNA sequence: TGTGCCACAGTAGGACAGAGCACAGATACGCAGTATTTT.

This clone is a singleton in its sample. This rearrangement joins TRBV2 to TRBJ2-7; D may be TRBD1 or TRBD2 (6 bases each). CDR3 length: 15 amino acids. In germline, CDR1 is SNHLY, CDR2 FYNNEI. V dropped 7 bases and J dropped 5 bases, with 21 bases sitting between them. CDR3: CASNGAGASDDEQYF. The CDR3 DNA reads TGTGCCAGCAACGGAGCAGGGGCTAGCGACGACGAGCAGTACTTC.